This TCR beta chain was profiled in a study of tumor-infiltrating lymphocytes in localized non-small cell lung cancer. For the study at large: Resected tumor was paired with non-adjacent uninvolved lung from the same patient. Study conclusions and caveats: TCR sequencing covered a subset of patients with enough tissue. No T-cell fraction difference was seen between IM1 and IM2 tumors. Different pieces of the same tissue were used for each assay.

Sequenced by immunoSEQ multiplex PCR; TCRdb stores in-frame clones only, minus some. The sample carries 14,000 or so clones, 75% recorded once. In the case of this clone: Its target is unknown.

Deletions cut 8 bases from V and 4 bases from J, with 15 bases between. This CDR3 spans 14 amino acids. The V gene's germline CDR1 is SGHAT and CDR2 FQNNGV. The chain couples TRBV11-2 to TRBJ1-3; D is unresolved. This TCR came from a human donor with non-small cell lung cancer. The sequenced sample was lung tumor tissue. The CDR3 DNA reads TGTGCCAGCCTCACCAAGGCGCGGGGAAACACCATATATTTT. This sequence encodes CASLTKARGNTIYF. The full variable domain, its missing parts supplied by reference TRBV11-2 and TRBJ1-3, is EAGVAQSPRYKIIEKRQSVAFWCNPISGHATLYWYQQILGQGPKLLIQFQNNGVVDDSQLPKDRFSAERLKGVDSTLKIQPAKLEDSAVYLCASLTKARGNTIYFGEGSWLTVV.